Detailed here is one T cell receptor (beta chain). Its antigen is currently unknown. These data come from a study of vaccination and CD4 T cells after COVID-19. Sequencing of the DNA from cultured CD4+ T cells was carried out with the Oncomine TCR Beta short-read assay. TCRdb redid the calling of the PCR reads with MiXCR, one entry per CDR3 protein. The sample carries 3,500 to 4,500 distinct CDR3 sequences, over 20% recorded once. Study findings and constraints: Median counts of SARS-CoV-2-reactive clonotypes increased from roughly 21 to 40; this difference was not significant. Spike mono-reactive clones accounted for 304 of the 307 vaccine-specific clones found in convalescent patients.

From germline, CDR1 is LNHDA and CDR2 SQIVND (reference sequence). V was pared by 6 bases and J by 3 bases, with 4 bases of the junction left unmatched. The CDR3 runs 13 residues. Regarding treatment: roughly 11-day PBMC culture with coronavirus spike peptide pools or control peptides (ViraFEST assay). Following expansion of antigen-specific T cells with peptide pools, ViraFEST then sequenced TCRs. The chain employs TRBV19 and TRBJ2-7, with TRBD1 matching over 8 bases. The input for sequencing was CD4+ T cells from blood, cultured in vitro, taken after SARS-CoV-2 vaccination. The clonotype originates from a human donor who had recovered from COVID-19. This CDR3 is CASSVDRGYEQYF. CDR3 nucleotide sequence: TGTGCCAGTAGCGTCGACAGGGGCTACGAGCAGTACTTC.